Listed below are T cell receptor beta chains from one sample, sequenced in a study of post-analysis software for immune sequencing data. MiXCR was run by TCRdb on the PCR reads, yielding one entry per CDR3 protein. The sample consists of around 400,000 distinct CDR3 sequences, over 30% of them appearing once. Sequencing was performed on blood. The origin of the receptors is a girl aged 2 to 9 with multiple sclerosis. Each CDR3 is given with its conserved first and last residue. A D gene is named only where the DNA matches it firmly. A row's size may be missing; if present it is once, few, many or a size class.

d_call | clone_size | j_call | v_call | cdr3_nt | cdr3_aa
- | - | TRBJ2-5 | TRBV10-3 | TGTGCCATCAGTCTGGACGGCCCCCAAGAGACCCAGTACTTC | CAISLDGPQETQYF
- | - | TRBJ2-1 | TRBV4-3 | TGCGCCAGCAGCCAAGAACCGGGAGTCCTCTGGTCTGAGCAGTTCTTC | CASSQEPGVLWSEQFF
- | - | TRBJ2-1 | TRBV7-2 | TGTGCCAGCAGCGGGCCTGGCTCCTACAATGAGCAGTTCTTC | CASSGPGSYNEQFF
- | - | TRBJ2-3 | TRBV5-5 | TGTGCCAGCAGCTTGGGACAGGTCTTGGCAGGTACGCAGTATTTT | CASSLGQVLAGTQYF
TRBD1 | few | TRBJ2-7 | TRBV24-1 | TGTGCCACCAGTGATACGACAGGGCCCTACGAGCAGTACTTC | CATSDTTGPYEQYF
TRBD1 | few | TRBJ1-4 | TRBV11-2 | TGTGCCAGCAGCGACAGGGTGACTAATGAAAAACTGTTTTTT | CASSDRVTNEKLFF
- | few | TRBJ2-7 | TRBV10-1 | TGCGCCAGCCCGGGACTTCGGTCGTGCGAGCAGTACTTC | CASPGLRSCEQYF
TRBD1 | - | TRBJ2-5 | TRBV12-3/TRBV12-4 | TGTGCCAGCAGATCCCAGGGGGAACTTCAAGAGACCCAGTACTTC | CASRSQGELQETQYF
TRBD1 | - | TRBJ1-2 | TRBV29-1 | TGCAGCGTTGGCTCTGAGGACAGGATCTATGGCTACACCTTC | CSVGSEDRIYGYTF
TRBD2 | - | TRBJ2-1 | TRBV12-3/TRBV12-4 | TGTGCCAGCAGTTCCGGGACTAGCGCCTACAATGAGCAGTTCTTC | CASSSGTSAYNEQFF
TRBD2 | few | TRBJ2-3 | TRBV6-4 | TGTGCCAGCAGAGGTAGCGGGGCTAGCACAGATACGCAGTATTTT | CASRGSGASTDTQYF
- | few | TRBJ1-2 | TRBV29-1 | TGCAGCGTTGAAGATCCTTATCTGACCAGTAACTATGGCTACACCTTC | CSVEDPYLTSNYGYTF
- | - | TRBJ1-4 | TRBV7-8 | TGTGCCAGCAGCTTAGCGAAGACCCCTGGAAGGCTGTTTTTT | CASSLAKTPGRLFF
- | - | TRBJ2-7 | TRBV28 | TGTGCCAGCAGCTCTAGGGGGTTTGGGTACGAGCAGTACTTC | CASSSRGFGYEQYF
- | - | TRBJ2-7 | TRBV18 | TGTGCCAGCTCACCACGGAGGGAACTCAACGAGCAGTACTTC | CASSPRRELNEQYF
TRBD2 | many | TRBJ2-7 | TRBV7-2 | TGTGCCAGCAGCTACATGCTTCCGGGGCGGGAGGACAACTACGAGCAGTACTTC | CASSYMLPGREDNYEQYF
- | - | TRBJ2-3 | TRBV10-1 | TGCGCCAGCAGTACCCTCGTCCGGGGGTCAGATACGCAGTATTTT | CASSTLVRGSDTQYF
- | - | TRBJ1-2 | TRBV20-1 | TGCAGTGCTGACCATGAAGGGGGCTACACCTTC | CSADHEGGYTF